The sequence of this T cell receptor (beta chain) was determined in a study of blood T cells in healthy people across ages. PCR was performed a second time for roughly 7 to 11 cycles using a sample-barcoded 5' primer and a J-beta primer mix. Every cDNA molecule carried a tag from a template-switch adaptor bearing 12 random nucleotides. TCRdb fed the 5' RACE reads into MiXCR, producing one record per CDR3 protein. This table has about 730,000 distinct CDR3 sequences, roughly 44% appearing once. To note about this clonotype: The antigen is undetermined.

Study results and caveats: PBMCs went unsorted, and a conclusive naive versus antigen-experienced comparison was therefore prevented.

Each individual donor underwent a draw of about 9.1 milliliters of peripheral blood. Germline V lookup: CDR1 SGHTA, CDR2 FQGNSA. The CDR3 is made up of 13 amino acids. The V gene lost 5 bases and the J gene lost 6 bases, with 12 bases spanning the gap. The chain has TRBV7-2 and TRBJ2-3; D is ambiguous. This clonotype originated in a woman aged 55-75 years in good health. The sample taken for sequencing was blood. The DNA for the CDR3 is TGTGCCAGCAGCGCTCCTTTGAGGGATACGCAGTATTTT. Residues: CASSAPLRDTQYF.